Listed here are 21 T cell receptor beta chains from one sample, sequenced in a study of human T cells and chemical hapten exposure. Time point specified: patch test 3, about 24 weeks after DPC sensitization. Noted treatment: therapeutic diphenylcyclopropenone sensitization with weekly scalp DPC. TCRdb recomputed calls from the RACE reads with MiXCR, one row per CDR3 protein. The sample shows about 200,000 distinct CDR3 sequences, more than 20% of them seen only once. The sequences come from whole blood, collected in connection with sensitization to the hapten diphenylcyclopropenone (DPC). The source of these receptors is a woman in her thirties or forties with alopecia areata. Some clones in this sample may be carry-over from other donors' samples.

Here the CDR3 reads CASSKAGQSYEQYF. The CDR3 DNA reads as TGTGCCAGCAGCAAAGCAGGCCAATCCTACGAGCAGTACTTC. V gene TRBV21-1 combines with J gene TRBJ2-7. TRBV21-1 is designated a pseudogene. There are 14 residues in the CDR3.

The chain joins TRBV15 to TRBJ2-7, with TRBD2 matching over 12 bases. The ends lost 1 base at V and 4 bases at J; junction bases unmatched: 2. Looked up from germline, CDR1 is LNHNV and CDR2 is YYDKDF (reference sequence). CDR3 size: 15 residues. The CDR3 spells CATSRGGTSGYEQYF. Here the CDR3 DNA reads TGTGCCACCAGCAGAGGAGGGACTAGCGGGTACGAGCAGTACTTC.

Details on this clonotype: The junction shows a germline mismatch at one end, possibly a read error. V gene TRBV2 combines with J gene TRBJ2-3; TRBD1 agrees at 8 bases. The CDR3 loop spans 14 amino acids. Germline CDR1 reads SNHLY; CDR2 reads FYNNEI. CDR3 protein: CASMTTGAADTQYF. CDR3 bases: TGCGCCAGCATGACGACAGGGGCGGCAGATACGCAGTATTTT.

The chain couples TRBV20-1 to TRBJ2-7, with 11 nucleotides matching TRBD2. V was clipped by 3 bases and J by 7 bases; unmatched bases: 8. Germline values: CDR1 DFQATT, CDR2 SNEGSKA (reference sequence). The CDR3 is 14 residues long. Here the CDR3 DNA reads TGCAGTGCTAGTATTCTAGCGGGAGGTGGTGAGCAGTACTTC. Translation: CSASILAGGGEQYF.

There are many counts of this clonotype. J is TRBJ2-1 and V is TRBV20-1; D gene uncertain. This CDR3 contains 14 residues. Germline V gives CDR1 DFQATT, CDR2 SNEGSKA (reference sequence). V lost 6 bases and J lost 8, with 20 bases in between. CDR3 nucleotide sequence: TGCAGTGCCAGACCGCACGCCGGCAGGCATGAGCAGTTCTTC. It specifies CSARPHAGRHEQFF.

The chain joins TRBV28 to TRBJ1-1; tentatively, D is TRBD1 (6 bases). CDR3 length: 13 amino acids. The germline V and J ends were trimmed by 6 bases and 1 base, with 9 bases remaining between them. The V gene's germline CDR1 is MDHEN and CDR2 SYDVKM. The CDR3 bases are TGTGCCAGCAGGGGGGCCGGGAACACTGAAGCTTTCTTT. Its protein product is CASRGAGNTEAFF.

V gene TRBV20-1 combines with J gene TRBJ2-1; 7 nucleotides match TRBD1. Trimming took 3 bases from V and 6 from J; bases not matched to a gene: 8. The CDR3 is 14 residues long. The V gene's germline CDR1 is DFQATT and CDR2 SNEGSKA (reference sequence). Here the CDR3 DNA reads TGCAGTGCTAGCAGGGGGACCGACACCAATGAGCAGTTCTTC. It yields the protein CSASRGTDTNEQFF.

The sample holds many counts of this clonotype. This sequence joins TRBV5-4 and TRBJ2-3; 7 nucleotides align to TRBD2. This CDR3 contains 16 residues. Trimming took 0 bases from V and 0 from J; bases not matched to a gene: 4. Per germline, CDR1 SGHNT and CDR2 YYREEE (reference sequence). The CDR3 reads CASSLDAGVSTDTQYF. Here the CDR3 DNA reads TGTGCCAGCAGCTTGGATGCGGGAGTCAGCACAGATACGCAGTATTTT.

This clonotype was picked up a small number of times. The V gene is TRBV4-3, the J gene TRBJ2-1; 9 bases are shared with TRBD2. The CDR3 length is 16 residues. Losses at the gene ends were 0 bases for V and 7 bases for J; bases not matched to a gene: 7. In germline, CDR1 is LGHNA, CDR2 YSLEER. CDR3 in DNA: TGCGCCAGCAGCCAAGATGGGGCTAGCGGGATTAATGAGCAGTTCTTC. Its translation is CASSQDGASGINEQFF.

This chain joins TRBV5-1 and TRBJ2-7; D unclear. This CDR3 comprises 15 residues. The germline V gene encodes CDR1 SGHRS and CDR2 YFSETQ. V was pared by 0 bases and J by 4 bases, with 14 bases between. CDR3 DNA sequence: TGCGCCAGCAGCTTGGCGAGGAGTGCAGGATACGAGCAGTACTTC. This encodes CASSLARSAGYEQYF.

The chain joins TRBV29-1 to TRBJ2-7, with 13 bases identical to TRBD2. CDR1 is SQVTM and CDR2 is ANQGSEA in the germline V gene. With V trimmed by 5 bases and J by 4 bases, 5 bases remained unmatched. CDR3 length: 14 residues. The CDR3 here is CSVRTSGSLYEQYF. The DNA for the CDR3 is TGCAGCGTTCGGACTAGCGGGAGTCTGTACGAGCAGTACTTC.

This chain uses TRBV6-1 with TRBJ2-5; 7 nucleotides match TRBD2. Germline-derived CDR1 and CDR2 are MNHNS and SASEGT. This CDR3 spans 15 amino acids. After removal of 5 bases from V and 1 base from J, the junction contained 7 bases not matched to a gene. The CDR3 sequence is CASSRVSGIQETQYF. The CDR3 DNA is TGTGCCAGCAGTCGAGTAAGCGGGATCCAAGAGACCCAGTACTTC.

A remark on this clonotype: At one boundary the junction diverges from the germline segment, which might be a read error. The chain joins TRBV29-1 to TRBJ2-7; 10 nucleotides align to TRBD2. Looked up from germline, CDR1 is SQVTM and CDR2 is ANQGSEA. The CDR3 loop spans 12 amino acids. As DNA, the CDR3 is TGCAGCGTTGATTCTCTAGCGGGAGCCACGATCTTC. Translation gives CSVDSLAGATIF.

The DNA of the CDR3 is TGTGCCAGCTCCTCAGCGGCCGATAATGAAAAACTGTTTTTT. It is translated as CASSSAADNEKLFF. The chain employs TRBV7-9 and TRBJ1-4; D call uncertain. V was trimmed by 8 bases and J by 4 bases, leaving 14 bases between them. The CDR3 consists of 14 residues. Germline CDR1 reads SEHNR; CDR2 reads FQNEAQ (reference sequence).

In its sample, this clonotype was seen many times. The chain couples TRBV29-1 to TRBJ2-2; D tentatively reads TRBD1 or TRBD2 (5 bases each). V shed 6 bases and J shed 5 bases, with 16 bases lying between them. CDR1 is SQVTM, CDR2 ANQGSEA, per germline. CDR3 length: 14 amino acids. The CDR3 bases are TGCAGCGTCATGAGGGGTTCGGGGACCGGGGAGCTGTTTTTT. Its translation: CSVMRGSGTGELFF.

This clonotype appeared a single time. The genes are TRBV12-3 or TRBV12-4 and TRBJ1-1; D ambiguous. CDR3 length equals 14 residues. V was cut by 7 bases and J by 5 bases, with 17 bases left in between. The DNA for the CDR3 is TGTGCCAGCACACTGAACGGATTCGGGACTGAAGCTTTCTTT. Protein: CASTLNGFGTEAFF.

This clonotype appeared a few times. The rearrangement uses TRBV4-3 and TRBJ1-4, with TRBD1 identical over 8 bases. The trim removed 1 base at V and 7 bases at J, leaving 2 bases unmatched. Looked up from germline, CDR1 is LGHNA and CDR2 is YSLEER. CDR3 length: 14 residues. CDR3 nucleotides: TGCGCCAGCAGCCAAGGACAGGGGACTGAAAAACTGTTTTTT. This gives the protein CASSQGQGTEKLFF.

This clonotype was seen more than once but under ten times. J is TRBJ1-3 and V is TRBV19; D remains ambiguous. The V end lost 8 bases, the J end lost 3 bases, and 5 bases lay between the germline ends. The CDR3 is 11 amino acids. Germline CDR1 reads LNHDA; CDR2 reads SQIVND (reference sequence). CDR3 nucleotide sequence: TGTGCCAGTCGCCTTGGAAACACCATATATTTT. Amino acids: CASRLGNTIYF.

This clonotype appeared a few times. The chain is built from TRBV7-2 and TRBJ2-5, with 7 bases identical to TRBD2. CDR1 SGHTA and CDR2 FQGNSA come from the germline V gene. The trim removed 5 bases at V and 4 bases at J, leaving 7 bases unmatched. The CDR3 covers 14 residues. For the CDR3, the DNA is TGTGCCAGCAGCATCTCGACGGGGGGAGAGACCCAGTACTTC. Translation gives CASSISTGGETQYF.

This clonotype was counted only a few times. The chain employs TRBV29-1 and TRBJ2-5; D unclear. V was shortened by 5 bases and J by 3 bases, with 13 bases between the two germline ends. The germline V gene has CDR1 SQVTM and CDR2 ANQGSEA. The CDR3 is made up of 13 amino acids. The CDR3 sequence is CSVSDTQKETQYF. DNA of the CDR3: TGCAGCGTTTCAGACACGCAAAAAGAGACCCAGTACTTC.

This clonotype was detected a few times. The genes are TRBV7-2 and TRBJ1-3; maybe TRBD1 (5 bases). Looked up from germline, CDR1 is SGHTA and CDR2 is FQGNSA. CDR3 length: 13 residues. V was clipped by 5 bases and J by 8 bases, with 13 bases between them. The CDR3 nucleotides are TGTGCCAGCAGCCCGCAGGGTTTAGACACCATATATTTT. Translation gives CASSPQGLDTIYF. Using reference TRBV7-2 and TRBJ1-3 for the parts outside the CDR3, the full variable domain is GAGVSQSPSNKVTEKGKDVELRCDPISGHTALYWYRQSLGQGLEFLIYFQGNSAPDKSGLPSDRFSAERTGGSVSTLTIQRTQQEDSAVYLCASSPQGLDTIYFGEGSWLTVV.